Below are 21 T cell receptor beta chains sequenced from a single sample in a study of PD-1 blockade in classical Hodgkin lymphoma. As to time point: cycle 4 day 1 (C4D1), after five to seven weeks of nivolumab. Each of the patients experienced relapse following autologous stem cell transplantation, and their brentuximab vedotin exposure differed. The table came from immunoSEQ multiplex PCR; TCRdb's copy has only in-frame clones and leaves some out. The profile shows 23,000 or so clones, around 85% of them singletons. Sequencing was performed on peripheral blood mononuclear cells (PBMCs), taken before the fourth cycle of nivolumab. The receptors shown here come from a human donor with classical Hodgkin lymphoma.

The V and J genes are TRBV7-9 and TRBJ1-4; D possibly corresponds to TRBD1 (5 bases). There are 15 residues in the CDR3. Deletions cut 5 bases from V and 4 bases from J, with 14 bases between. The germline gives CDR1 SEHNR, CDR2 FQNEAQ (reference sequence). The chain's CDR3 is CASSQWTSLNEKLFF. DNA of the CDR3: TGTGCCAGCAGCCAATGGACAAGCCTTAATGAAAAACTGTTTTTT.

The chain employs TRBV7-8 and TRBJ1-5, with 8 bases identical to TRBD1. Germline V gives CDR1 SGHVS, CDR2 FQNEAQ. The CDR3 is 15 amino acids. The junction had 8 bases not matched to a gene; V was cut back by 4 bases and J by 6 bases. The CDR3 loop is CASSSKDREFQPQHF. CDR3 nucleotides: TGTGCCAGCAGCTCCAAGGACAGGGAATTTCAGCCCCAGCATTTT.

V usage is TRBV11-2 and J usage is TRBJ2-1; 10 nucleotides line up with TRBD2. V lost 1 base, J lost 5 bases, and 2 bases stayed unmatched. CDR3 length: 15 amino acids. Germline CDR1 reads SGHAT; CDR2 reads FQNNGV. CDR3 sequence: CASSLGLAGDNEQFF. The CDR3 DNA sequence: TGTGCCAGCAGCTTAGGGCTAGCGGGAGACAATGAGCAGTTCTTC.

V and J are TRBV19 and TRBJ1-1, with D unresolved. Germline CDR1 reads LNHDA; CDR2 reads SQIVND (reference sequence). The ends were cut back, 5 bases at V and 4 bases at J, with 14 bases in the middle. The CDR3 spans 14 residues. The CDR3 bases are TGTGCCAGTAGTCAAGGTGCCCCCATCACTGAAGCTTTCTTT. It is translated as CASSQGAPITEAFF.

The V call is TRBV27, the J call TRBJ2-7; unclear D gene. The CDR3 contains 15 residues. Germline V gene sequence: CDR1 MNHEY, CDR2 SMNVEV (reference sequence). Trimming stripped 0 bases from V and 1 base from J, with 10 bases between. The CDR3 loop reads CASSLSGLGSYEQYF. For the CDR3, the DNA is TGTGCCAGCAGTTTATCTGGGCTGGGGTCCTACGAGCAGTACTTC.

This rearrangement joins TRBV5-1 to TRBJ1-1; 9 positions match TRBD1. The V gene's germline CDR1 is SGHRS and CDR2 YFSETQ. The length of the CDR3 is 19 residues. With 4 bases clipped from V and 3 bases from J, the junction kept 19 bases outside the gene matches. The CDR3 spells CASSPGTGMVFFTDTEAFF. The DNA for the CDR3 is TGCGCCAGCAGCCCAGGGACAGGGATGGTCTTTTTTACGGACACTGAAGCTTTCTTT.

The chain recombines TRBV10-3 with TRBJ1-1; TRBD1 might be the D (6 bases). Per germline, CDR1 ENHRY and CDR2 SYGVKD. This CDR3 region has 14 residues. V was clipped by 10 bases and J by 0 bases, with 15 bases between them. CDR3 sequence: CATRGTAMNTEAFF. The CDR3 nucleotides read TGTGCCACCAGGGGTACAGCTATGAACACTGAAGCTTTCTTT.

This chain connects TRBV6-1 to TRBJ2-3; D gene ambiguous. Germline-derived CDR1 and CDR2 are MNHNS and SASEGT. This CDR3 contains 15 residues. The V end was cut by 1 base, the J end by 1 base, with 9 bases between. The CDR3, as DNA: TGTGCCAGCAGTGAAGTGGGTAGAGGCACAGATACGCAGTATTTT. Its translation: CASSEVGRGTDTQYF.

The V call is TRBV29-1, the J call TRBJ2-3; no firm D call. The CDR3 consists of 13 residues. Per the germline V gene, CDR1 is SQVTM and CDR2 is ANQGSEA. Trimming stripped 2 bases from V and 2 bases from J, with 8 bases between. CDR3 residues: CSVESPITDTQYF. The DNA for the CDR3 is TGCAGCGTTGAATCCCCTATCACAGATACGCAGTATTTT.

CDR3 DNA sequence: TGTGCCAGTAGTATAGGACTAGGGGGGACCGTTGACTATGGCTACACCTTC. Residues: CASSIGLGGTVDYGYTF. The chain uses TRBV19 and TRBJ1-2; a weak D match, TRBD1 (6 bases). The V gene's germline CDR1 is LNHDA and CDR2 SQIVND (reference sequence). Trimming stripped 1 base from V and 3 bases from J, with 18 bases between. The CDR3 length is 17 residues.

With regard to this clone: This sample also contains other DNA sequences that code for the same CDR3. The chain joins TRBV18 to TRBJ2-7; TRBD1 matches at 8 bases. Germline V gene sequence: CDR1 KGHSH, CDR2 LQKENI. With 6 bases clipped from V and 1 base from J, the junction kept 5 bases outside the gene matches. The CDR3 is 14 residues long. CDR3 in amino acids: CASSRQGSSYEQYF. CDR3 sequence (DNA): TGTGCCAGCTCCCGACAGGGGTCATCCTACGAGCAGTACTTC.

This chain connects TRBV30 to TRBJ2-5; D might be TRBD1 (7 bases). V was trimmed by 3 bases and J by 7 bases, leaving 15 bases between them. The CDR3 length is 13 residues. CDR1 is GTSNPN, CDR2 SVGIG, per germline (reference sequence). The CDR3 spells CAWSHGTAGTQYF. Here the CDR3 DNA reads TGTGCCTGGAGCCACGGGACAGCGGGGACCCAGTACTTC.

The rearrangement uses TRBV6-5 and TRBJ2-2, with unresolved D. Germline CDR1 MNHEY, CDR2 SVGAGI. Trimming left V 5 bases short and J 5 bases short, with 6 bases between. The CDR3 totals 12 residues. The CDR3 region is CASSQETGELFF. The CDR3 region has the DNA TGTGCCAGCAGTCAAGAGACCGGGGAGCTGTTTTTT.

This clone was counted a single time. The chain has TRBV7-2 and TRBJ2-1; 7 bases fit TRBD2. Unmatched junction bases numbered 2, after V lost 5 bases and J lost 4 bases. This CDR3 region has 13 residues. Germline CDR1 SGHTA, CDR2 FQGNSA. This CDR3 reads CASSGGLYNEQFF. The DNA of the CDR3 is TGTGCCAGCAGCGGGGGACTATACAATGAGCAGTTCTTC.

The V call is TRBV11-2, the J call TRBJ1-5; D uncertain. The V and J ends lost 5 bases and 0 bases respectively, with 14 bases between them. CDR1 SGHAT and CDR2 FQNNGV come from the germline V gene. There are 16 residues in the CDR3. The CDR3: CASSPSTKYSNQPQHF. The CDR3, as DNA: TGTGCCAGCAGCCCCTCGACGAAATATAGCAATCAGCCCCAGCATTTT.

V usage is TRBV7-3 and J usage is TRBJ2-2, with 13 bases aligning to TRBD2. Germline loops: CDR1 SGHTA, CDR2 FQGTGA. Trimming took 5 bases from V and 6 from J; bases not matched to a gene: 15. The CDR3 covers 19 residues. The CDR3 nucleotides read TGTGCCAGCAGCCCCCGTCCGGGACTAGCGGGGACTAAGGCCGGGGAGCTGTTTTTT. It is translated as CASSPRPGLAGTKAGELFF.

The CDR3 DNA is TGTGCCAGCAGCCGTACGGAGGGGTGGTACACTGAAGCTTTCTTT. Amino acid sequence: CASSRTEGWYTEAFF. The chain links TRBV6-5 to TRBJ1-1; TRBD1 might be the D (5 bases). The CDR3 runs to 15 residues. Between the trimmed V and J ends, which lost 6 bases and 3 bases, there was a span of 17 bases. CDR1 MNHEY and CDR2 SVGAGI come from the germline V gene.

The chain employs TRBV30 and TRBJ2-3, with 7 bases identical to TRBD1. Germline CDR1 and CDR2: GTSNPN and SVGIG (reference sequence). The CDR3 has 16 amino acids. V shed 0 bases and J 0 bases; nucleotides not matched to a gene: 6. The chain's CDR3 is CAWSVPTGISTDTQYF. The CDR3, as DNA: TGTGCCTGGAGTGTCCCGACAGGGATAAGCACAGATACGCAGTATTTT.

The sample holds one count of this clone. V gene TRBV7-3 combines with J gene TRBJ1-1, with 10 bases identical to TRBD1. Germline trimming cut 4 bases from V and 4 bases from J; bases unmatched to any gene: 9. The germline V gene has CDR1 SGHTA and CDR2 FQGTGA. CDR3 length: 16 amino acids. The CDR3 nucleotides read TGTGCCAGCAGCTCCATACCCGGACAGGGGGTCACTGAAGCTTTCTTT. Amino acids: CASSSIPGQGVTEAFF.

The V call is TRBV10-3, the J call TRBJ2-7; the D gene is possibly TRBD1 (5 bases). Trimming took off 3 bases at V and 6 bases at J, with 12 bases between the two ends. Per the germline V gene, CDR1 is ENHRY and CDR2 is SYGVKD. The CDR3 contains 13 residues. The CDR3 DNA sequence: TGTGCCATCAGTGATCAGACAGAAGCCGAGCAGTACTTC. This sequence encodes CAISDQTEAEQYF.

V and J are TRBV9 and TRBJ1-2; the D is unclear. Per germline, CDR1 SGDLS and CDR2 YYNGEE. Trimming pared 1 base from V and 2 bases from J, leaving 21 bases between. The CDR3 length is 18 residues. DNA of the CDR3: TGTGCCAGCAGCGTATTCTCCGGTGGGCCAAATGGGAACTATGGCTACACCTTC. Translated: CASSVFSGGPNGNYGYTF.